A single sample is the source of the 2 T cell receptor beta chains below, sequenced in a study of shared clonotypes between healthy human individuals. Sequencing was performed with immunoSEQ multiplex PCR; in TCRdb, only in-frame clones are kept and a portion is missing. Among some 2,400,000 clones listed, almost 96% were seen once. Material: naive CD4+ T cells sorted from blood. As for subset: CD45RA+ positively selected. The receptor set was obtained from a man between 18 and 35 years old in good health.

The chain joins TRBV5-1 to TRBJ2-3, with D perhaps being TRBD1 or TRBD2 (5 bases each). Germline assignment: CDR1 SGHRS and CDR2 YFSETQ. CDR3 length: 13 residues. With 4 bases removed from V and 9 bases from J, the gap between germline ends came to 15 bases. The chain's CDR3 is CASSAQQEATQYF. The CDR3 DNA reads TGCGCCAGCAGCGCCCAACAGGAGGCAACGCAGTATTTT.

The V gene is TRBV28, the J gene TRBJ2-7; D possibly corresponds to TRBD2 (6 bases). Trimming took off 6 bases at V and 1 base at J, with 16 bases between the two ends. The germline CDR1 and CDR2 sequences are MDHEN and SYDVKM. The CDR3 extends over 15 amino acids. CDR3 sequence reads: CASRRGRVGSYEQYF. CDR3 DNA: TGTGCCAGCAGGCGGGGACGGGTAGGATCCTACGAGCAGTACTTC.